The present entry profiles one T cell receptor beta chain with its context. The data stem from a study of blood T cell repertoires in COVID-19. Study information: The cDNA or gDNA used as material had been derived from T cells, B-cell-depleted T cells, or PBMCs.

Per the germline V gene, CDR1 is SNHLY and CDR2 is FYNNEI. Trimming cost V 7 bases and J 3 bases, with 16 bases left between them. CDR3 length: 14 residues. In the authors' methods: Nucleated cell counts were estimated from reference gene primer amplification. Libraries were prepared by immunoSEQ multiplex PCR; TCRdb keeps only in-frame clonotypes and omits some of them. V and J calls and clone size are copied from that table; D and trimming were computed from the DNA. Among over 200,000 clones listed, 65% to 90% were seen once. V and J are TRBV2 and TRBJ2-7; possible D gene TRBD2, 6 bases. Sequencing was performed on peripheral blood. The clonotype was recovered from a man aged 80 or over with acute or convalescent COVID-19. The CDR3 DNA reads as TGTGCCAGCACCTTTAGGGCGGGGAACTACGAGCAGTACTTC. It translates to CASTFRAGNYEQYF.